Listed below are T cell receptor beta chains from one sample, sequenced in a study of cytomegalovirus exposure and HLA in healthy donors. Assay used: immunoSEQ multiplex PCR; TCRdb lists only in-frame clones, some missing. Counted here are some 140,000 clones, around 80% occurring once; the ten biggest clones make up approximately 8.2%. Input material: PBMCs. The receptors were sampled from a woman between 50 and 59 years old in good health and CMV-seropositive. Both conserved end residues are part of each CDR3. Each record gives: clone size, V gene, J gene, D gene, CDR3 protein, CDR3 DNA. D genes are given only for firm matches. Clone sizes are given selectively: once, few, many, or a class where the clone is expanded.

size: .
V: TRBV9
J: TRBJ1-6
D: .
CDR3: CASSHGTQNSPLHF
DNA: TGTGCCAGCAGCCACGGGACACAAAATTCACCCCTCCACTTT

size: .
V: TRBV28
J: TRBJ1-2
D: .
CDR3: CASSSPRVLLYGYTF
DNA: TGTGCCAGCAGTTCCCCGAGGGTCCTTCTCTATGGCTACACCTTC

size: .
V: TRBV19
J: TRBJ1-5
D: TRBD1
CDR3: CASSIGQGALQPQHF
DNA: TGTGCCAGTAGTATCGGACAGGGGGCGCTTCAGCCCCAGCATTTT

size: .
V: TRBV5-1
J: TRBJ1-4
D: TRBD1
CDR3: CASSNRQGESNEKLFF
DNA: TGCGCCAGCAGCAACCGACAGGGCGAATCTAATGAAAAACTGTTTTTT

size: .
V: TRBV6-1
J: TRBJ2-7
D: .
CDR3: CASRVDSSYEQYF
DNA: TGTGCCAGCAGGGTGGACAGCTCCTACGAGCAGTACTTC

size: .
V: TRBV14
J: TRBJ1-2
D: .
CDR3: CASSQGGSGYGYTF
DNA: TGTGCCAGCAGCCAAGGAGGGTCGGGATATGGCTACACCTTC

size: .
V: TRBV5-1
J: TRBJ1-4
D: .
CDR3: CASSLEGFDEKLFF
DNA: TGCGCCAGCAGCTTGGAGGGGTTCGATGAAAAACTGTTTTTT

size: .
V: TRBV19
J: TRBJ1-1
D: .
CDR3: CASNPRGEGEAFF
DNA: TGTGCCAGTAATCCTCGGGGGGAGGGTGAAGCTTTCTTT

size: .
V: TRBV29-1
J: TRBJ1-2
D: .
CDR3: CSVEGQGNPYGYTF
DNA: TGCAGCGTTGAAGGCCAGGGAAATCCCTATGGCTACACCTTC

size: once
V: TRBV29-1
J: TRBJ2-3
D: .
CDR3: CSVDHGGTDTQYF
DNA: TGCAGCGTTGATCACGGGGGAACAGATACGCAGTATTTT

size: .
V: TRBV29-1
J: TRBJ1-1
D: .
CDR3: CSVEAGNKLVNTEAFF
DNA: TGCAGCGTTGAAGCCGGGAACAAATTGGTGAACACTGAAGCTTTCTTT

size: .
V: TRBV15
J: TRBJ1-1
D: .
CDR3: CATSRDRREAFF
DNA: TGTGCCACCAGCAGAGACCGTCGGGAAGCTTTCTTT

size: .
V: TRBV7-3
J: TRBJ1-5
D: TRBD1
CDR3: CASSLDREQPQHF
DNA: TGTGCCAGCAGCCTGGACAGGGAACAGCCCCAGCATTTT

size: .
V: TRBV7-3
J: TRBJ1-2
D: TRBD1
CDR3: CASSPGTGGWNGYTF
DNA: TGTGCCAGCAGCCCAGGGACAGGGGGATGGAACGGCTACACCTTC

size: .
V: TRBV14
J: TRBJ1-3
D: .
CDR3: CASSETLRHGGNTIYF
DNA: TGTGCCAGCAGCGAGACACTGCGGCATGGCGGGAACACCATATATTTT

size: .
V: TRBV10-3
J: TRBJ2-2
D: .
CDR3: CAISGDSSTGELFF
DNA: TGTGCCATCAGCGGGGACTCCAGCACCGGGGAGCTGTTTTTT

size: .
V: TRBV2
J: TRBJ1-1
D: .
CDR3: CASSIAGVGEAFF
DNA: TGTGCCAGCAGTATAGCAGGGGTAGGCGAAGCTTTCTTT

size: once
V: TRBV6-1
J: TRBJ1-2
D: .
CDR3: CASTPNPRVIGYTF
DNA: TGTGCCAGCACCCCAAACCCCAGGGTTATTGGCTACACCTTC

size: .
V: TRBV25-1
J: TRBJ1-1
D: .
CDR3: CASSPQGRTEAFF
DNA: TGTGCCAGCAGTCCGCAGGGTCGGACTGAAGCTTTCTTT

size: .
V: TRBV4-1
J: TRBJ2-1
D: TRBD1
CDR3: CASSHERGQGARNEQFF
DNA: TGCGCCAGCAGCCATGAACGGGGACAGGGGGCGCGCAATGAGCAGTTCTTC

size: .
V: TRBV6-7
J: TRBJ2-3
D: .
CDR3: CASRIQSTSYQSTDTQYF
DNA: TGTGCCAGCAGAATACAGTCAACTAGCTATCAGAGCACAGATACGCAGTATTTT

size: .
V: TRBV29-1
J: TRBJ1-1
D: TRBD1
CDR3: CSARQGMNTEAFF
DNA: TGCAGCGCCCGACAGGGGATGAACACTGAAGCTTTCTTT

size: .
V: TRBV9
J: TRBJ2-1
D: TRBD2
CDR3: CASSVEAGRSYNEQFF
DNA: TGTGCCAGCAGCGTAGAAGCGGGGCGCTCCTACAATGAGCAGTTCTTC

size: .
V: TRBV7-3
J: TRBJ2-7
D: TRBD2
CDR3: CASSPTGGGEHEQYF
DNA: TGTGCCAGCAGCCCTACCGGGGGGGGAGAGCACGAGCAGTACTTC

size: once
V: TRBV5-1
J: TRBJ1-1
D: .
CDR3: CASSYQGSLEAFF
DNA: TGCGCCAGCAGCTACCAGGGGTCCCTTGAAGCTTTCTTT

size: .
V: TRBV6-6
J: TRBJ1-4
D: .
CDR3: CASSYSSLEKLFF
DNA: TGTGCCAGCAGTTACTCGAGTCTGGAAAAACTGTTTTTT

size: .
V: TRBV30
J: TRBJ1-4
D: .
CDR3: CAWSQPTGYGEKLFF
DNA: TGTGCCTGGAGTCAGCCTACAGGGTACGGGGAAAAACTGTTTTTT

size: .
V: TRBV27
J: TRBJ1-4
D: TRBD1
CDR3: CASSPSGGWYEKLFF
DNA: TGTGCCAGCAGTCCGTCAGGGGGATGGTATGAAAAACTGTTTTTT

size: .
V: TRBV10-3
J: TRBJ2-7
D: .
CDR3: CAISEFNREAYEQYF
DNA: TGTGCCATCAGTGAGTTTAACAGGGAAGCCTACGAGCAGTACTTC

size: once
V: TRBV7-8
J: TRBJ1-1
D: .
CDR3: CASSPPFTEAFF
DNA: TGTGCCAGCAGCCCCCCTTTCACTGAAGCTTTCTTT

size: .
V: TRBV7-9
J: TRBJ2-1
D: .
CDR3: CASSPWDNTNEQFF
DNA: TGTGCCAGCAGCCCCTGGGACAACACCAATGAGCAGTTCTTC

size: .
V: TRBV10-2
J: TRBJ1-2
D: .
CDR3: CASSPPQPNYGYTF
DNA: TGCGCCAGCAGTCCACCACAGCCTAACTATGGCTACACCTTC

size: .
V: TRBV9
J: TRBJ2-3
D: .
CDR3: CASSARDTQYF
DNA: TGTGCCAGCAGCGCGCGAGATACGCAGTATTTT

size: .
V: TRBV28
J: TRBJ2-7
D: .
CDR3: CASSSEQDSYEQYF
DNA: TGTGCCAGCAGTTCAGAACAGGACTCCTACGAGCAGTACTTC

size: .
V: TRBV7-9
J: TRBJ2-2
D: TRBD2
CDR3: CASSPGREGTGELFF
DNA: TGTGCCAGCAGCCCGGGCAGGGAGGGCACCGGGGAGCTGTTTTTT

size: .
V: TRBV19
J: TRBJ2-5
D: .
CDR3: CATLSGDETQYF
DNA: TGTGCCACTCTATCGGGGGATGAGACCCAGTACTTC

size: .
V: TRBV9
J: TRBJ1-6
D: .
CDR3: CASSVAGVSNSPLHF
DNA: TGTGCCAGCAGCGTGGCCGGGGTCTCTAATTCACCCCTCCACTTT

size: few
V: TRBV2
J: TRBJ1-6
D: TRBD1
CDR3: CASSQQGARGSPLHF
DNA: TGTGCCAGCAGTCAACAGGGGGCGCGAGGGTCACCCCTCCACTTT

size: .
V: TRBV5-8
J: TRBJ2-7
D: TRBD1
CDR3: CASSLAGTGGGEQYF
DNA: TGTGCCAGCAGCTTGGCCGGGACAGGGGGTGGCGAGCAGTACTTC

size: .
V: TRBV2
J: TRBJ1-6
D: TRBD1
CDR3: CASSTGQSFSPLHF
DNA: TGTGCCAGTAGTACGGGACAGTCGTTTTCACCCCTCCACTTT

size: .
V: TRBV4-1
J: TRBJ2-1
D: .
CDR3: CASSQDAGNSYNEQFF
DNA: TGCGCCAGCAGCCAAGATGCGGGGAACTCTTACAATGAGCAGTTCTTC

size: .
V: TRBV29-1
J: TRBJ1-1
D: TRBD1
CDR3: CSVGQPNTEAFF
DNA: TGCAGCGTGGGACAGCCGAACACTGAAGCTTTCTTT

size: once
V: TRBV11-2
J: TRBJ2-7
D: TRBD1
CDR3: CASSSHGTGDEQYF
DNA: TGTGCCAGCAGCTCCCACGGGACAGGGGACGAGCAGTACTTC

size: .
V: TRBV27
J: TRBJ2-7
D: TRBD1
CDR3: CASSPDRERNEQYF
DNA: TGTGCCAGCAGCCCGGACAGGGAAAGGAACGAGCAGTACTTC

size: .
V: TRBV7-2
J: TRBJ1-2
D: .
CDR3: CASSLSWADYGYTF
DNA: TGTGCCAGCAGCTTATCGTGGGCAGACTATGGCTACACCTTC

size: .
V: TRBV7-3
J: TRBJ2-4
D: TRBD2
CDR3: CASSFFERGGPTGVAKNIQYF
DNA: TGTGCCAGCAGCTTTTTTGAGCGGGGCGGCCCGACGGGAGTAGCCAAAAACATTCAGTACTTC

size: .
V: TRBV18
J: TRBJ2-7
D: TRBD1
CDR3: CASSPQRQGAYEQYF
DNA: TGTGCCAGCTCACCACAAAGACAGGGGGCCTACGAGCAGTACTTC

size: .
V: TRBV7-3
J: TRBJ2-5
D: .
CDR3: CASSGGETQYF
DNA: TGTGCCAGCAGTGGCGGAGAGACCCAGTACTTC

size: .
V: TRBV5-8
J: TRBJ1-1
D: .
CDR3: CASSLVSIMNTEAFF
DNA: TGTGCCAGCAGCTTGGTCAGTATCATGAACACTGAAGCTTTCTTT

size: once
V: TRBV12-5
J: TRBJ1-6
D: .
CDR3: CASRLTGNSPLHF
DNA: TGTGCTAGTCGTCTTACGGGAAATTCACCCCTCCACTTT